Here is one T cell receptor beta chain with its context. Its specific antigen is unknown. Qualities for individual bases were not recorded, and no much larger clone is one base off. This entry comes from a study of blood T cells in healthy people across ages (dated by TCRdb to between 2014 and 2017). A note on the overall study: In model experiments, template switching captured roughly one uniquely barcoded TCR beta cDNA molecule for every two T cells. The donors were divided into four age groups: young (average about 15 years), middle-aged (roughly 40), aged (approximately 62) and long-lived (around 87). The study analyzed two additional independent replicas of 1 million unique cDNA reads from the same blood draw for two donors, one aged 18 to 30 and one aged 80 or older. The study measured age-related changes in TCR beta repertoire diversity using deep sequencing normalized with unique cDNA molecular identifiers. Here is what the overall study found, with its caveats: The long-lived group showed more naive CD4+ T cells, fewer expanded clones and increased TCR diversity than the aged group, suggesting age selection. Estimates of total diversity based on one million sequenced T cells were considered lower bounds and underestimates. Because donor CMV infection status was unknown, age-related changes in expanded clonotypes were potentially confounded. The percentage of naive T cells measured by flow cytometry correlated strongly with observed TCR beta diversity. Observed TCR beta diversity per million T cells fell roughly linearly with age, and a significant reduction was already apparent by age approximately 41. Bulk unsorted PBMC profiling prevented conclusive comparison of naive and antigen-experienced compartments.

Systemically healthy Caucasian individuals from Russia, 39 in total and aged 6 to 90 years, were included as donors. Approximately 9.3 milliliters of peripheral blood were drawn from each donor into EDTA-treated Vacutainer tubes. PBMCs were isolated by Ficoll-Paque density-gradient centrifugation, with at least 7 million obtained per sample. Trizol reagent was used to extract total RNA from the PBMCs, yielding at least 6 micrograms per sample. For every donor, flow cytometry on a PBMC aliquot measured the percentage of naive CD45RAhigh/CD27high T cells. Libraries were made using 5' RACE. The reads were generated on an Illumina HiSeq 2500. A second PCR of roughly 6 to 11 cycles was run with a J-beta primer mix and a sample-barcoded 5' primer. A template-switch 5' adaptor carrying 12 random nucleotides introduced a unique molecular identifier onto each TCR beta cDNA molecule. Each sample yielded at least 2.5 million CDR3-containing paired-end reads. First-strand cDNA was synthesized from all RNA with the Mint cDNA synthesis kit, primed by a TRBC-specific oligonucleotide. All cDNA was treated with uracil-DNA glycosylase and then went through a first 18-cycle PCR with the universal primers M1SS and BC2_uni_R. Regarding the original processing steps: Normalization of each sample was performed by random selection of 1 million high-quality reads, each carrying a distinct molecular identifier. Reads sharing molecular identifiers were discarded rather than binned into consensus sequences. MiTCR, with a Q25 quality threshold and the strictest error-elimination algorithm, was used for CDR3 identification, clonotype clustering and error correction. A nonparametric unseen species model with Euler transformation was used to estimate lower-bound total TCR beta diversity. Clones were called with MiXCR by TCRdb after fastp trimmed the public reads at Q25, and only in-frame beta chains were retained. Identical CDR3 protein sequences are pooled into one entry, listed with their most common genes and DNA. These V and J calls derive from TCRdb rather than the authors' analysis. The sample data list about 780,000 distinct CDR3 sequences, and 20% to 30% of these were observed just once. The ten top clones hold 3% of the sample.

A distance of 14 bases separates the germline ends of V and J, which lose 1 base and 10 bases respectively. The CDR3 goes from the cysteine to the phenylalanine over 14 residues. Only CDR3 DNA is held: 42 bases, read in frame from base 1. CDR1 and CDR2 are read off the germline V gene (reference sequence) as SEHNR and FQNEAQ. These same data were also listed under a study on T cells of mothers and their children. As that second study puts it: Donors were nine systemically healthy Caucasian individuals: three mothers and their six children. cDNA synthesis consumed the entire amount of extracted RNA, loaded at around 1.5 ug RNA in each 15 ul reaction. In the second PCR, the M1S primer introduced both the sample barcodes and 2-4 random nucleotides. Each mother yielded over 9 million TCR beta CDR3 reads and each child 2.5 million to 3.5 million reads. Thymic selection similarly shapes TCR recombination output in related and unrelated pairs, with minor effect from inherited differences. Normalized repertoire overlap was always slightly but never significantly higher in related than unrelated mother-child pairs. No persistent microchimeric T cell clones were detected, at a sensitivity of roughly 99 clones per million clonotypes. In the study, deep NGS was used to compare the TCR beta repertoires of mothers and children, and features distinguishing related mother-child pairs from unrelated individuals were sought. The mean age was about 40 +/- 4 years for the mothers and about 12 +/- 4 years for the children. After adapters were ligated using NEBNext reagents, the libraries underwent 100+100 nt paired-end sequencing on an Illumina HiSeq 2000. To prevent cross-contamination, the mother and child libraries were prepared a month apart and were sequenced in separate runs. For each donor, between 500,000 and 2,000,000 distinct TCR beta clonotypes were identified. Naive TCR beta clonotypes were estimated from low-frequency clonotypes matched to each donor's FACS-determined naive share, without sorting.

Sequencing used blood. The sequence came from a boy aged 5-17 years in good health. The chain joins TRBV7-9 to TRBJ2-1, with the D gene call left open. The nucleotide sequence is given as TGTGCCAGCAGCTTAGGCGTCTCCTTACCGGAGCAGTTCTTC. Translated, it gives CASSLGVSLPEQFF. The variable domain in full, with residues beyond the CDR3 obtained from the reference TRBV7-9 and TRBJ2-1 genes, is DTGVSQNPRHKITKRGQNVTFRCDPISEHNRLYWYRQTLGQGPEFLTYFQNEAQLEKSRLLSDRFSAERPKGSFSTLEIQRTEQGDSAMYLCASSLGVSLPEQFFGPGTRLTVL.